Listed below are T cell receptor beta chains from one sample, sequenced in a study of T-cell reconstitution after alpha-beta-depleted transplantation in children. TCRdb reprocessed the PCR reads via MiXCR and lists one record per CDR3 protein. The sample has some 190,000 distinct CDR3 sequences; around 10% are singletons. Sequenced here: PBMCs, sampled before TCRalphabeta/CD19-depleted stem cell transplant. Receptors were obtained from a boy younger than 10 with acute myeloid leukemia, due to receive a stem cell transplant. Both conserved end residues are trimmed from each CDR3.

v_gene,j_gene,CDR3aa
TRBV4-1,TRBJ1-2,ASSQGHRETGVYGYT
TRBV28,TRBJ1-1,ASSLGQGGISDTEAF
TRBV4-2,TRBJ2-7,ASSQEDRGPYEQY
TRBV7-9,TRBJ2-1,ASSLLRGRRYNEQF
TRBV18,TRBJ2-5,ASQGQHGQETQY
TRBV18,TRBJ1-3,ASSLGRWAGNTIY
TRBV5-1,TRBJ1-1,ASSFGGGNTEAF
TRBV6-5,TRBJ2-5,ASSQGWRQY
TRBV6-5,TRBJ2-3,ASSYSGATDTQY
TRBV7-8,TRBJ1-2,ASSPGWTGPNYGYT
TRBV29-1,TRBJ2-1,SVVLAGLSYNEQF
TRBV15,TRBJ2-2,ATSGLDRGPGELF
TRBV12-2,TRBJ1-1,ASRLAGQLNTEAF
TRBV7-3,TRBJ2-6,ASSLTGQGGSGANVLT
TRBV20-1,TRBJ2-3,SASGSGDTDTQY
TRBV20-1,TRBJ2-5,SARDLASGRQETQY
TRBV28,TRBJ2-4,ASRMGIKNIQY
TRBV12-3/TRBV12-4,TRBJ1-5,ASSPTENRNQPQH
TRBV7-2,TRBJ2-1,ASSSRGLAGPNEQF
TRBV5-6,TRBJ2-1,ASRPGPYNEQF
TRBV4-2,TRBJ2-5,ASSQGGAEETQY
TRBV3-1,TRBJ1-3,ASSQDPGNTIY
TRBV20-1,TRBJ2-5,SARSSGRWGETQY
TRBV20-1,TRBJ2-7,SANGQLGDYEQY
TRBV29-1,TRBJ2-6,SVVGQGSSGANVLT
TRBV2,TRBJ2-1,ASSQDYTNEQF
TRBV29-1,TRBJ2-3,SVDIGEDTQY
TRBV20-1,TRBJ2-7,SARDERGTGTSGRAGEQY
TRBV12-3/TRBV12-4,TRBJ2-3,ASSFGVLTDTQY
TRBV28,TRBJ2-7,ASSPRKTYEQY
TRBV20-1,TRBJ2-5,SAKLAGGKTYQETQY
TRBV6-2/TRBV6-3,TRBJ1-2,ASRGTASSGYT
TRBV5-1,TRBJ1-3,ASSFAGVTGNTIY
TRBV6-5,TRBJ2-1,ASRWGSNEQF
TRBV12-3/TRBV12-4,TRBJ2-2,ASSFSQSNTGELF
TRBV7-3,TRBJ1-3,ASSLQPASSGNTIY
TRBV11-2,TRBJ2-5,ASSLREGNQETQY
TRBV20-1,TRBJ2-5,SATRSGGTSGERETQY
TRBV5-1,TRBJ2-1,ASSLVSSGISDEQF
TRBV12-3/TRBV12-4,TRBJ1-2,ASSRVVGGGYGYT
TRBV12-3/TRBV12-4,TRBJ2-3,ASRPGLAPEVGTDTQY
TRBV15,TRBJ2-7,ATSNSGSGEQY
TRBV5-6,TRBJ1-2,ASAGTDYYGYT
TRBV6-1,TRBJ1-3,ASSEQGRGNTIY
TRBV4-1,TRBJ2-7,ASSQVPTYEQY
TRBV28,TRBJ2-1,ASPGTGKNNEQF
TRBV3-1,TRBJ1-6,ASSQERIYNSPLH
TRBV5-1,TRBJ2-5,ASSLGLPQETQY
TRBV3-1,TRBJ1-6,ASSQRGWDSPLH
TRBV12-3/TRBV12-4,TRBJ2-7,ASSSASYEQY
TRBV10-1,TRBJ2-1,ASSEYGTGDEQF
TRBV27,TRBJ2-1,ASSLSLGPYNEQF